A selection of T cell receptor beta chains follows, all from one sample in a study of T cells in Graves' hyperthyroidism and ophthalmopathy. TCRdb reanalysed the multiplex PCR reads using MiXCR and keeps one entry per CDR3 protein. The table lists 500,000 to 650,000 distinct CDR3 sequences, 46% of them singletons. Specimen: peripheral blood or thyroid tissue (not recorded which). The receptors here all came from an adult woman with Graves' disease, either hyperthyroidism or ophthalmopathy (not recorded which). CDR3s include the opening cysteine and the closing phenylalanine or tryptophan. A D gene is named only where the DNA matches it firmly. Not every row has a clone size; where given, it reads once, few, many or a size class.

d_call,v_call,j_call,clone_size,cdr3_aa,cdr3_nt
NA,TRBV29-1,TRBJ1-1,few,CSAAEWDTEAFF,TGCAGCGCCGCAGAATGGGACACTGAAGCTTTCTTT
TRBD2,TRBV6-2/TRBV6-3,TRBJ2-5,many,CASSLLAGETQYF,TGTGCCAGCAGCCTACTAGCGGGAGAGACCCAGTACTTC
NA,TRBV7-9,TRBJ1-5,few,CASSLDRSDQPQHF,TGTGCCAGCAGCTTAGACCGGTCGGATCAGCCCCAGCATTTT
TRBD1,TRBV10-3,TRBJ2-7,NA,CATSGDRRYEQYF,TGTGCCACCTCGGGGGACAGGAGGTACGAGCAGTACTTC
NA,TRBV12-3/TRBV12-4,TRBJ1-5,NA,CASSLRGAGQPQHF,TGTGCCAGCAGTTTAAGGGGCGCGGGGCAGCCCCAGCATTTT
TRBD1,TRBV12-3/TRBV12-4,TRBJ1-5,many,CASSGDRGQPQHF,TGTGCCAGCAGTGGGGACAGGGGTCAGCCCCAGCATTTT
NA,TRBV5-1,TRBJ2-7,many,CASSTTPDAGTYEQYF,TGCGCCAGCAGCACAACCCCGGATGCCGGAACCTACGAGCAGTACTTC
TRBD1,TRBV28,TRBJ2-7,NA,CASRSGGTGIVYEQYF,TGTGCCAGCAGGAGTGGCGGGACAGGGATTGTGTACGAGCAGTACTTC
NA,TRBV2,TRBJ2-1,few,CASSEVGGIEQFF,TGTGCCAGCAGTGAAGTGGGCGGGATCGAGCAGTTCTTC
NA,TRBV19,TRBJ1-1,NA,CASSIASPRREAFF,TGTGCCAGTAGTATAGCTTCCCCCCGACGAGAAGCTTTCTTT
TRBD2,TRBV7-2,TRBJ2-5,many,CASSLARRGGAQYF,TGTGCCAGCAGCTTAGCGCGGCGGGGAGGGGCCCAGTACTTC
NA,TRBV5-1,TRBJ2-1,once,CASSLEDYNEQFF,TGCGCCAGCAGCTTGGAGGATTACAATGAGCAGTTCTTC
NA,TRBV29-1,TRBJ2-7,NA,CSVWAGFYEQYF,TGCAGCGTTTGGGCCGGATTCTACGAGCAGTACTTC
NA,TRBV20-1,TRBJ2-5,many,CSARDGFVETQYF,TGCAGTGCTAGAGATGGGTTTGTGGAGACCCAGTACTTC
NA,TRBV6-2/TRBV6-3,TRBJ2-7,few,CASSYPSYEQYF,TGTGCCAGCAGTTACCCTTCCTACGAGCAGTACTTC
TRBD1,TRBV2,TRBJ2-5,NA,CASRQTGGSAETQYF,TGTGCCAGCAGGCAGACAGGGGGGAGTGCAGAGACCCAGTACTTC
TRBD2,TRBV5-8,TRBJ2-2,few,CASSSRGGSGELFF,TGTGCCAGCAGTTCCCGGGGGGGGTCCGGGGAGCTGTTTTTT
NA,TRBV19,TRBJ2-6,NA,CASSQSGANVLTF,TGTGCCAGTAGTCAGTCTGGGGCCAACGTCCTGACTTTC